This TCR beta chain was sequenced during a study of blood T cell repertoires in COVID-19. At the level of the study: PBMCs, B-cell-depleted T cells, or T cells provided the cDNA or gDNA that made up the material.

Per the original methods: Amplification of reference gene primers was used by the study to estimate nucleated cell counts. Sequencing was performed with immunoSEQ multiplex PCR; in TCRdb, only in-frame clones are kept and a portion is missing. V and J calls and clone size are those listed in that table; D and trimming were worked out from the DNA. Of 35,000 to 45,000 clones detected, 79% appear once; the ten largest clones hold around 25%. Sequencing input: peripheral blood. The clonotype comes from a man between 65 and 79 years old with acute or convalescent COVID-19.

In DNA form, the CDR3 reads TGTGCCAGCAGTTACGAGGCACCTGTTTACGAAAAACTGTTTTTT. Protein sequence: CASSYEAPVYEKLFF. The chain joins TRBV6-2 or TRBV6-3 to TRBJ1-4; no firm D call. Germline CDR1 MNHEY, CDR2 SVGEGT. V lost 2 bases and J lost 8, with 15 bases in between. This CDR3 contains 15 residues.